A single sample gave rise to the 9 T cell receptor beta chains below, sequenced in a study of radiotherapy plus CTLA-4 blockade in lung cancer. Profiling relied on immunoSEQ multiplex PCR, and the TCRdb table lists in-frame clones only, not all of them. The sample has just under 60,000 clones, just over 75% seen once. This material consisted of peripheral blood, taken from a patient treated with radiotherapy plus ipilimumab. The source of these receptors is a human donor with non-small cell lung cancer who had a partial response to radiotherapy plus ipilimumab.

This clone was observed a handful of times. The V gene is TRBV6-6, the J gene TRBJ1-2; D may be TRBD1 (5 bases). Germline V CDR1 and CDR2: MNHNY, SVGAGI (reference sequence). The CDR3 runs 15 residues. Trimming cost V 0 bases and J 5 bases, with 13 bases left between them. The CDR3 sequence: CASSYSVDGGYGYTF. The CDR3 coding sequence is TGTGCCAGCAGTTACTCGGTGGACGGGGGATATGGCTACACCTTC.

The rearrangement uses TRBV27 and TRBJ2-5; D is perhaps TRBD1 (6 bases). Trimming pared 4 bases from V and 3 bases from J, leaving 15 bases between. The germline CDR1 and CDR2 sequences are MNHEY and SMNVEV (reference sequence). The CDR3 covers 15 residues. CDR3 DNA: TGTGCCAGCAGTTCCCGGACAGCGAGCGAAGAGACCCAGTACTTC. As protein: CASSSRTASEETQYF.

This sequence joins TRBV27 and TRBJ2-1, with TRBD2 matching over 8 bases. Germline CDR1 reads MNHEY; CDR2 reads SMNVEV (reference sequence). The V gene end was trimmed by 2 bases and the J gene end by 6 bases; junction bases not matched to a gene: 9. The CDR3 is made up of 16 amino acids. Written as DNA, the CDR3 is TGTGCCAGCAGTTTAATCATCCTCGGGGGGGCCAATGAGCAGTTCTTC. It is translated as CASSLIILGGANEQFF.

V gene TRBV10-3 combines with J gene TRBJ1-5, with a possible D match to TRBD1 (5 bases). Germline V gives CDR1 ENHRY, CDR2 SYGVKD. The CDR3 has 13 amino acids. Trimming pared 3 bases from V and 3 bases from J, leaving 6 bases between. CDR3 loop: CAISDRVNQPQHF. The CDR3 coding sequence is TGTGCCATCAGTGACAGGGTCAATCAGCCCCAGCATTTT.

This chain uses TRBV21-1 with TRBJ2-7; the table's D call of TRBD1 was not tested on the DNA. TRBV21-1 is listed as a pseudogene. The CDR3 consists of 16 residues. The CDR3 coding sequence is TGTGCCAGCAGCGGTACAGGGGGCGCGACATCCTACGAGCAGTACTTC. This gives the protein CASSGTGGATSYEQYF.

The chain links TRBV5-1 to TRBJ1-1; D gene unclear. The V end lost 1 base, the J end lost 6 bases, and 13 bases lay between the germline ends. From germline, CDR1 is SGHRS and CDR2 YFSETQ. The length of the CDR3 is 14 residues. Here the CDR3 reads CASSLTDEGSEAFF. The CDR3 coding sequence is TGCGCCAGCAGCTTGACGGACGAGGGTTCTGAAGCTTTCTTT. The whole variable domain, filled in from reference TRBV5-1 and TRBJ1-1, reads KAGVTQTPRYLIKTRGQQVTLSCSPISGHRSVSWYQQTPGQGLQFLFEYFSETQRNKGNFPGRFSGRQFSNSRSEMNVSTLELGDSALYLCASSLTDEGSEAFFGQGTRLTVV.

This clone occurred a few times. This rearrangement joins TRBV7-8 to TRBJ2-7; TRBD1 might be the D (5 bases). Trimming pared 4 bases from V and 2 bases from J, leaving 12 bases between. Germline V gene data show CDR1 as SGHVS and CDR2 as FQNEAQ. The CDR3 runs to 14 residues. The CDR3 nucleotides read TGTGCCAGCAGCTGGGAAGACAGAGCCTACGAGCAGTACTTC. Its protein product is CASSWEDRAYEQYF.

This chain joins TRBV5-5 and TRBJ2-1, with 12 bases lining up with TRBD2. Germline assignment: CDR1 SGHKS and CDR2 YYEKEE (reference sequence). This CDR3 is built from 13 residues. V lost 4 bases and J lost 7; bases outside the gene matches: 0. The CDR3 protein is CASSGTSGNEQFF. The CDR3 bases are TGTGCCAGCAGCGGGACTAGCGGGAATGAGCAGTTCTTC.

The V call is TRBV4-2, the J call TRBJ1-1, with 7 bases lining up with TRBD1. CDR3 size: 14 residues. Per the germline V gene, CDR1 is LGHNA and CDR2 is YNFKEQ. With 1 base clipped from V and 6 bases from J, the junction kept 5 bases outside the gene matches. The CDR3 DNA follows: TGTGCCAGCAGCCAAGTTGCAGGGGGTGCTGAAGCTTTCTTT. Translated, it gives CASSQVAGGAEAFF.